What follows are 27 T cell receptor beta chains derived from one specimen sequenced in a study of blood T cell repertoires in COVID-19 (dated by TCRdb to the early 2020s). Libraries were built with the immunoSEQ multiplex PCR assay. The clones in this table, taken by TCRdb from immuneACCESS, are in-frame only. Not every clone is retained; where verified, under half of the shortfall comes from an unresolved V gene, and the cause of the rest is unknown. The sample table shows about 89,000 clones, and 80% are seen once. 15% to 20% of the sample is taken by the ten largest. The sequenced sample consisted of peripheral blood. All receptors derive from a woman of 80 years or more with acute or convalescent COVID-19.

The chain uses TRBV4-2 and TRBJ2-1; 11 bases fit TRBD2. Germline assignment: CDR1 LGHNA and CDR2 YNFKEQ. This CDR3 comprises 16 residues. V gave up 0 bases and J gave up 4 bases; unmatched junction bases: 2. CDR3 protein: CASSQDRTSGYNEQFF. The CDR3 coding sequence is TGTGCCAGCAGCCAAGATCGGACTAGCGGGTACAATGAGCAGTTCTTC.

This clone was detected only once. The chain couples TRBV2 to TRBJ2-7; tentative D call: TRBD1 (6 bases). CDR1 is SNHLY and CDR2 is FYNNEI in the germline V gene. V shed 3 bases and J shed 5 bases, with 14 bases lying between them. The CDR3 totals 14 residues. The chain's CDR3 is CASSDGQGWDEQYF. DNA of the CDR3: TGTGCCAGCAGTGATGGGCAGGGGTGGGACGAGCAGTACTTC.

V gene TRBV6-5 combines with J gene TRBJ2-7; D is perhaps TRBD1 (5 bases). The V end was cut by 0 bases, the J end by 1 base, with 10 bases between. The CDR3 sequence is 15 residues long. Germline loops: CDR1 MNHEY, CDR2 SVGAGI. The CDR3 DNA is TGTGCCAGCAGTTACTCGCCAGGGTCGTCCTACGAGCAGTACTTC. As protein: CASSYSPGSSYEQYF.

J is TRBJ2-7 and V is TRBV3-1 (or the pseudogene TRBV3-2); TRBD1 is a possible D gene (6 bases). The CDR3 totals 14 residues. V lost 1 base to trimming and J lost 5 bases, with 12 bases between them. Germline V gene sequence: CDR1 LGHDT, CDR2 YNNKEL (reference sequence). The CDR3 loop reads CASSQGGRGDEQYF. CDR3 nucleotide sequence: TGTGCCAGCAGCCAAGGGGGCAGGGGAGACGAGCAGTACTTC.

The chain uses TRBV11-2 and TRBJ1-5, with a possible D match to TRBD1 (5 bases). The CDR3 has 14 amino acids. Deletions cut 0 bases from V and 11 bases from J, with 14 bases between. Germline assignment: CDR1 SGHAT and CDR2 FQNNGV. CDR3: CASSLESGPRAQHF. As DNA, the CDR3 is TGTGCCAGCAGCTTAGAGTCAGGCCCCAGGGCCCAGCATTTT.

The V call is TRBV5-1, the J call TRBJ2-3, with TRBD2 identical over 8 bases. The length of the CDR3 is 15 residues. V shed 0 bases, J shed 4 bases, and the junction held 4 bases outside the gene matches. Germline CDR1 reads SGHRS; CDR2 reads YFSETQ. CDR3 protein: CASSLGAGEADTQYF. CDR3 DNA: TGCGCCAGCAGCTTGGGAGCGGGAGAGGCAGATACGCAGTATTTT.

This clone occurred many times. The DNA of the CDR3 is TGTGCCAGCAGTGGTGGGACAGGGGGCAGTCGGAGCAATCAGCCCCAGCATTTT. Protein sequence: CASSGGTGGSRSNQPQHF. The chain uses TRBV6-1 and TRBJ1-5; TRBD1 agrees at 12 bases. V was pared by 4 bases and J by 1 base, with 8 bases of the junction left unmatched. CDR3 length: 18 amino acids. Germline-derived CDR1 and CDR2 are MNHNS and SASEGT.

This chain links TRBV30 with TRBJ1-5; no clear D gene. V lost 2 bases, J lost 4 bases, and 9 bases lay in between. The germline V gene encodes CDR1 GTSNPN and CDR2 SVGIG (reference sequence). The CDR3 has 13 amino acids. The CDR3 sequence is CAWSLNRNQPQHF. Written as DNA, the CDR3 is TGTGCCTGGAGTCTAAACAGAAATCAGCCCCAGCATTTT.

Of note for this clone: This sample includes further DNA sequences coding for the same CDR3. The chain has TRBV9 and TRBJ2-7; 7 bases line up with TRBD1. The CDR3 is made up of 14 amino acids. J lost 2 bases, V lost 0 bases, and 2 bases had no gene match. CDR1 and CDR2 from the germline V gene are SGDLS and YYNGEE. The chain's CDR3 is CASSVGTGAYEQYF. The DNA of the CDR3 is TGTGCCAGCAGCGTAGGGACAGGAGCCTACGAGCAGTACTTC.

V gene TRBV7-8 combines with J gene TRBJ2-1; 15 bases match TRBD2. This CDR3 spans 16 amino acids. The V gene's germline CDR1 is SGHVS and CDR2 FQNEAQ. The V and J ends lost 5 bases and 6 bases, in that order; junction bases with no gene match: 5. CDR3 loop: CASSRGTSGRTNEQFF. The CDR3 DNA follows: TGTGCCAGCAGCCGAGGGACTAGCGGGAGGACCAATGAGCAGTTCTTC.

This rearrangement joins TRBV5-1 to TRBJ2-2, with D maybe TRBD2 (5 bases). Germline values: CDR1 SGHRS, CDR2 YFSETQ. V was pared by 0 bases and J by 0 bases, with 9 bases between. This CDR3 has 16 amino acids. The CDR3 region is CASSLAPSSNTGELFF. The CDR3, as DNA: TGCGCCAGCAGCTTGGCCCCTAGCTCGAACACCGGGGAGCTGTTTTTT. The whole variable domain, filled in from reference TRBV5-1 and TRBJ2-2, reads KAGVTQTPRYLIKTRGQQVTLSCSPISGHRSVSWYQQTPGQGLQFLFEYFSETQRNKGNFPGRFSGRQFSNSRSEMNVSTLELGDSALYLCASSLAPSSNTGELFFGEGSRLTVL.

A note on this clone: The sample has other DNA sequences that encode this CDR3 too. The chain recombines TRBV5-1 with TRBJ2-7, with TRBD2 identical over 14 bases. Germline V gene sequence: CDR1 SGHRS, CDR2 YFSETQ. With 8 bases clipped from V and 6 bases from J, the junction kept 13 bases outside the gene matches. The CDR3 has 16 residues. This CDR3 is CASSPGGTSGRIEQYF. In nucleotides, the CDR3 is TGCGCCAGTAGCCCTGGTGGGACTAGCGGGAGAATCGAGCAGTACTTC.

J is TRBJ2-3 and V is TRBV7-9; 7 nucleotides match TRBD1. In germline, CDR1 is SEHNR, CDR2 FQNEAQ (reference sequence). There are 15 residues in the CDR3. The V segment lost 6 bases and the J segment 2 bases; nucleotides outside the gene matches: 8. Written as DNA, the CDR3 is TGTGCCAGCAGAGGATTGACAGGGAACACAGATACGCAGTATTTT. Its translation: CASRGLTGNTDTQYF.

The V and J genes are TRBV5-5 and TRBJ2-1; 7 bases are a match to TRBD1. V lost 1 base, J lost 7 bases, and 17 bases stayed unmatched. The germline V gene has CDR1 SGHKS and CDR2 YYEKEE (reference sequence). CDR3 length: 18 residues. The CDR3: CASSLLQGNRGTKNEQFF. DNA of the CDR3: TGTGCCAGCAGCTTGTTGCAGGGAAACAGGGGTACTAAAAATGAGCAGTTCTTC.

This chain joins TRBV5-8 and TRBJ1-2, with 9 positions matching TRBD1. The germline CDR1 and CDR2 sequences are SGHTS and YDEGEE. J lost 2 bases, V lost 4 bases, and 9 bases had no gene match. The CDR3 totals 16 residues. The CDR3 region has the DNA TGTGCCAGCAGCGTCCCGGGACAGGGTTTCAACTATGGCTACACCTTC. Its translation: CASSVPGQGFNYGYTF.

The chain couples TRBV11-3 to TRBJ2-3, with TRBD1 as a possible D gene (5 bases). The CDR3 consists of 14 residues. The germline V gene encodes CDR1 SGHNT and CDR2 YENEEA. V was clipped by 5 bases and J by 0 bases, with 9 bases between them. CDR3 sequence: CASSKGYSTDTQYF. CDR3 in DNA: TGTGCCAGCAGCAAGGGGTACAGCACAGATACGCAGTATTTT.

The chain recombines TRBV5-1 with TRBJ2-3; D may be TRBD2 (6 bases). The CDR3 runs to 17 residues. Deletions cut 0 bases from V and 0 bases from J, with 14 bases between. From germline, CDR1 is SGHRS and CDR2 YFSETQ. Here the CDR3 DNA reads TGCGCCAGCAGCTTGGGCCTCCCTAGCGCTAGCACAGATACGCAGTATTTT. This codes for CASSLGLPSASTDTQYF.

This clone was seen more than once but under ten times. This CDR3 is CASSPYGTVNTEAFF. The CDR3 coding sequence is TGTGCCAGCTCACCGTATGGGACAGTGAACACTGAAGCTTTCTTT. The gene calls are TRBV18 and TRBJ1-1; 7 positions agree with TRBD1. Losses at the gene ends were 3 bases for V and 0 bases for J; bases not matched to a gene: 4. Germline lookup yields CDR1 KGHSH and CDR2 LQKENI. This CDR3 comprises 15 residues.

The rearrangement links TRBV7-2 to TRBJ2-1; 9 bases line up with TRBD2. Trimming took 5 bases from V and 3 from J; bases not matched to a gene: 5. The CDR3 extends over 15 amino acids. Per germline, CDR1 SGHTA and CDR2 FQGNSA. The CDR3 protein is CASSLGLALYNEQFF. CDR3 bases: TGTGCCAGCAGCCTAGGACTAGCGCTCTACAATGAGCAGTTCTTC.

This clone turned up a few times. The V and J genes are TRBV30 and TRBJ2-1; D might be TRBD1 (7 bases). V was pared by 1 base and J by 5 bases, with 27 bases between. Germline V lookup: CDR1 GTSNPN, CDR2 SVGIG (reference sequence). The CDR3 is 19 amino acids. CDR3 loop: CAWSDIPHWTNQGDNEQFF. In DNA form, the CDR3 reads TGTGCCTGGAGTGATATTCCTCACTGGACTAACCAGGGGGACAATGAGCAGTTCTTC. Full variable domain (rest looked up from reference TRBV30 and TRBJ2-1): SQTIHQWPATLVQPVGSPLSLECTVEGTSNPNLYWYRQAAGRGLQLLFYSVGIGQISSEVPQNLSASRPQDRQFILSSKKLLLSDSGFYLCAWSDIPHWTNQGDNEQFFGPGTRLTVL.

The chain joins TRBV29-1 to TRBJ1-1; D call uncertain. Germline V gene lookup returns CDR1 SQVTM and CDR2 ANQGSEA. V lost 4 bases, J lost 5 bases, and 8 bases lay in between. The CDR3 length is 11 residues. The CDR3 bases are TGCAGCGTTGGGTGGGAGACTGAAGCTTTCTTT. Amino acid sequence: CSVGWETEAFF.

The chain joins TRBV6-5 to TRBJ1-1, with a possible D match to TRBD1 (5 bases). The CDR3 is made up of 14 amino acids. Germline-derived CDR1 and CDR2 are MNHEY and SVGAGI. Trimming took 7 bases from V and 9 from J, leaving 21 bases between them. The CDR3 reads CASTSKRGDWKAFF. CDR3 in DNA: TGTGCCAGCACCTCCAAGCGGGGGGATTGGAAAGCTTTCTTT.

The chain combines TRBV5-1 with TRBJ2-6; tentative D call: TRBD1 (5 bases). Germline V gene sequence: CDR1 SGHRS, CDR2 YFSETQ. V was shortened by 4 bases and J by 0 bases, with 8 bases between the two germline ends. The CDR3 spans 15 residues. The CDR3 DNA sequence: TGCGCCAGCAGCCCCAGGGACTCTGGGGCCAACGTCCTGACTTTC. Translation: CASSPRDSGANVLTF.

The chain links TRBV13 to TRBJ2-1; D uncertain. Germline V lookup: CDR1 PRHDT, CDR2 FYEKMQ (reference sequence). CDR3 length: 14 amino acids. Trimming took 3 bases from V and 2 from J, leaving 8 bases between them. The CDR3 coding sequence is TGTGCCAGCAGCTTGCGACGGGCCTACAATGAGCAGTTCTTC. Protein: CASSLRRAYNEQFF.

This clone was seen a few times. The chain combines TRBV29-1 with TRBJ2-7, with TRBD2 matching 11 bases. The length of the CDR3 is 16 residues. Germline values: CDR1 SQVTM, CDR2 ANQGSEA. Trimming took 2 bases from V and 4 from J; bases not matched to a gene: 10. CDR3 sequence: CSVELAGGPDPYEQYF. The CDR3 DNA follows: TGCAGCGTTGAACTAGCGGGAGGACCCGACCCTTACGAGCAGTACTTC.

The sample holds one count of this clone. The rearrangement uses TRBV2 and TRBJ1-4; TRBD1 matches 7 bases. Per the germline V gene, CDR1 is SNHLY and CDR2 is FYNNEI. The CDR3 has 15 amino acids. Unmatched junction bases numbered 11, after V lost 6 bases and J lost 7 bases. The CDR3 region has the DNA TGTGCCAGCAGCCTGTCTACAGGGGTTAGTGAAAAACTGTTTTTT. Encoded protein: CASSLSTGVSEKLFF.

The chain joins TRBV11-2 to TRBJ2-1; a possible D gene is TRBD2 (5 bases). CDR1 is SGHAT, CDR2 FQNNGV, per germline. V gave up 7 bases and J gave up 0 bases, with 10 bases separating them. The CDR3 spans 14 residues. The CDR3 DNA reads TGTGCCAGCAACAGCGGCACCTCCTACAATGAGCAGTTCTTC. This codes for CASNSGTSYNEQFF.